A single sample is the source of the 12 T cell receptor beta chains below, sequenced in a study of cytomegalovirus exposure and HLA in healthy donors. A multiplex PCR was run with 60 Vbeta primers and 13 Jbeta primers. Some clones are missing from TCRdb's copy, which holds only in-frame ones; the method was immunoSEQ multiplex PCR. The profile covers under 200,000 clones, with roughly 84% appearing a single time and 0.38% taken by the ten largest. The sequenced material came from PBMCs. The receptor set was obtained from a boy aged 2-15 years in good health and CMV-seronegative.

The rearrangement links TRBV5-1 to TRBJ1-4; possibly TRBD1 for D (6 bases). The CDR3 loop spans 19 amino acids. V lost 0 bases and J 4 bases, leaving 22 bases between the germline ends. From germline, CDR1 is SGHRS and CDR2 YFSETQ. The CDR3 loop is CASSLGPRGTLARNEKLFF. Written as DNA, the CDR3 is TGCGCCAGCAGCTTGGGACCTAGGGGGACATTGGCTCGTAATGAAAAACTGTTTTTT.

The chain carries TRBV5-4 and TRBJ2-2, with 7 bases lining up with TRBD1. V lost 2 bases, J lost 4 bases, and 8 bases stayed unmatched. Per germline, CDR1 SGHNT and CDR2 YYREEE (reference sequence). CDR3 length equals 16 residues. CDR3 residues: CASSFKRQGRTGELFF. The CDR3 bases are TGTGCCAGCAGCTTTAAGAGACAGGGCCGCACCGGGGAGCTGTTTTTT.

CDR3 protein: CASSPRARGRQPQHF. The CDR3 nucleotides are TGTGCCAGCAGTCCCCGGGCCAGGGGGAGGCAGCCCCAGCATTTT. The rearrangement joins TRBV27 to TRBJ1-5; 7 nucleotides match TRBD1. CDR1 is MNHEY and CDR2 is SMNVEV in the germline V gene (reference sequence). V gave up 5 bases and J gave up 7 bases; unmatched junction bases: 11. The CDR3 consists of 15 residues.

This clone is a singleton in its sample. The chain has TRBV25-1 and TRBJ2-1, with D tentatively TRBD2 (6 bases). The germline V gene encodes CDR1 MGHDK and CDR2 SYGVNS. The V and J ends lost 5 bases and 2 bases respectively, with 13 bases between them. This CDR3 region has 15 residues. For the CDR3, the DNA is TGTGCCAGCAGTAAGACTAGGGAGACCTACAATGAGCAGTTCTTC. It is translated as CASSKTRETYNEQFF.

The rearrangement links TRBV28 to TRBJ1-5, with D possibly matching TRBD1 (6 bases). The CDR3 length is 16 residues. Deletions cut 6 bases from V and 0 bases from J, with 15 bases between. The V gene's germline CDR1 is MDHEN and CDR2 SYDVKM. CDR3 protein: CASRGGGYYSNQPQHF. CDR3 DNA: TGTGCCAGCAGGGGAGGGGGATATTATAGCAATCAGCCCCAGCATTTT.

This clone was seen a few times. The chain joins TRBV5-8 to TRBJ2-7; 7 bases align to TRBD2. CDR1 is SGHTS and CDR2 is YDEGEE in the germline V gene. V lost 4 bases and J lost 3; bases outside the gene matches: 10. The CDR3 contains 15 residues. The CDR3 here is CASSRPGGGYYEQYF. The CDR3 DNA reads TGTGCCAGCAGCCGACCGGGGGGAGGTTACTACGAGCAGTACTTC.

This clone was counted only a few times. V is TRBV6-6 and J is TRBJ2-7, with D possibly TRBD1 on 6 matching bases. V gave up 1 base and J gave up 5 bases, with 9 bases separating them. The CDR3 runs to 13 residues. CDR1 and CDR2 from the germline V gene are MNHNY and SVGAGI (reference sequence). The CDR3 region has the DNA TGTGCCAGCAGTTACTACAGGGTAAACGAGCAGTACTTC. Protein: CASSYYRVNEQYF.

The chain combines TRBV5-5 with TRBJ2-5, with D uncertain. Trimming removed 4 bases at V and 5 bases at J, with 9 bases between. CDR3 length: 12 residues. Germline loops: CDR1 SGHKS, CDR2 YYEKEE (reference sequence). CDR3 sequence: CASSPTRETQYF. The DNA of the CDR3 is TGTGCCAGCAGCCCCACGAGGGAGACCCAGTACTTC.

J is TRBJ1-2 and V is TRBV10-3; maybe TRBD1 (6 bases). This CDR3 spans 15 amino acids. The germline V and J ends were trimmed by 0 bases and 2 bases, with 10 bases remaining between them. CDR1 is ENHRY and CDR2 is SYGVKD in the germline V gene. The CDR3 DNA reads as TGTGCCATCAGTGAGTCCGACAGGCCGAACTATGGCTACACCTTC. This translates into CAISESDRPNYGYTF.

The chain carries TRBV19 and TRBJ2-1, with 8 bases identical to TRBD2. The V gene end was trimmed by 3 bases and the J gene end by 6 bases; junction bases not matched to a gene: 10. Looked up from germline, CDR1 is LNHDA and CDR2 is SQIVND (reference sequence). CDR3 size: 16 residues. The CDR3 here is CASSIPGGPPGNEQFF. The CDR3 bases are TGTGCCAGTAGTATTCCGGGAGGGCCCCCAGGCAATGAGCAGTTCTTC.

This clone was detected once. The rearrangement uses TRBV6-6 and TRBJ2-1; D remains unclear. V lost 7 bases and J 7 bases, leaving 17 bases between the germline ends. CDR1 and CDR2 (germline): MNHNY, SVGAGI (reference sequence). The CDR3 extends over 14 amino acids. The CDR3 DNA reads TGTGCCAGCATCCCCGCCCCCGGTCGAAATGAGCAGTTCTTC. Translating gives CASIPAPGRNEQFF.

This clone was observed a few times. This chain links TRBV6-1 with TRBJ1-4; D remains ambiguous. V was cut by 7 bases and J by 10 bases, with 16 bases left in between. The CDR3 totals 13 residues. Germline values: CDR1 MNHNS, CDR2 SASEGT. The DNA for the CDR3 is TGTGCCAGCAAGGAACAGACGCTGGGAAAACTGTTTTTT. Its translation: CASKEQTLGKLFF.